This T cell receptor (beta chain) derives from a study of blood T cell repertoires in COVID-19. About the study: Spain, Italy and the United States supplied samples that represented acute and convalescent COVID-19. Sample material is recorded as cDNA or gDNA derived from T cells, B-cell-depleted T cells, or PBMCs.

CDR3 size: 14 residues. V lost 6 bases, J lost 3 bases, and 4 bases stayed unmatched. Germline CDR1 MRHNA, CDR2 SNTAGT. Clones were sequenced by immunoSEQ multiplex PCR, and TCRdb holds only the in-frame ones, with some missing. The sample records hundreds of thousands of clones, around 84% being singletons. In Cohort 3, a recovered donor had either two negative PCRs, clearance, or symptom resolution. The chain links TRBV6-4 to TRBJ1-1; 10 bases map to TRBD1. This TCR was sampled from a woman aged 45 to 65 who had recovered from COVID-19. The sequenced sample was PBMCs or T cells enriched from blood (not recorded which). CDR3 coding DNA: TGTGCCAGCAGGGGTGGGACAGGGGACACTGAAGCTTTCTTT. This codes for CASRGGTGDTEAFF.